The rows below give T cell receptor beta chains drawn from one sample of a study of Graves' ophthalmopathy and Graves' hyperthyroidism. TCRdb fed the multiplex PCR reads into MiXCR, producing one record per CDR3 protein. The sample includes around 1,200,000 distinct CDR3 sequences, around a third of them seen just once. The sequenced material came from peripheral blood or thyroid tissue (not recorded which). The receptors stem from an adult man with Graves' hyperthyroidism. CDR3s include the opening cysteine and the closing phenylalanine or tryptophan. D genes are given only for firm matches. Some rows have no size entry. The others give once, few or many, or a class for an expanded clone.

size	V	J	D	CDR3	DNA
NA	TRBV24-1	TRBJ1-5	NA	CATSGAGNNQPQHF	TGTGCCACTTCCGGGGCAGGGAACAATCAGCCCCAGCATTTT
NA	TRBV7-2	TRBJ1-2	TRBD1	CASSSRQGSIYGYTF	TGTGCCAGCAGCTCCCGACAGGGGTCTATCTATGGCTACACCTTC
NA	TRBV12-3/TRBV12-4	TRBJ2-7	NA	CASSSGLEWQYF	TGTGCCAGCAGTTCGGGCCTGGAGTGGCAGTACTTC
NA	TRBV20-1	TRBJ1-2	NA	CSAVRRDYGYTF	TGCAGTGCCGTGCGACGGGACTATGGCTACACCTTC
NA	TRBV24-1	TRBJ2-1	NA	CATSEGAGIGNEQFF	TGTGCCACCAGTGAGGGGGCAGGGATTGGCAATGAGCAGTTCTTC
few	TRBV5-1	TRBJ1-1	NA	CASKAALWNTEAFF	TGCGCCAGCAAGGCAGCCCTCTGGAACACTGAAGCTTTCTTT
many	TRBV20-1	TRBJ1-5	NA	CSATWTSNQPQHF	TGCAGTGCTACCTGGACTAGCAATCAGCCCCAGCATTTT
NA	TRBV28	TRBJ1-2	NA	CASSSSPTDGYTF	TGTGCCAGCAGTTCCTCACCGACAGATGGCTACACCTTC
NA	TRBV5-1	TRBJ1-5	NA	CASSLGLGGRNQPQHF	TGCGCCAGCAGCTTGGGTCTCGGGGGGCGCAATCAGCCCCAGCATTTT
many	TRBV30	TRBJ2-5	NA	CAWSHFETQYF	TGTGCCTGGAGTCACTTCGAGACCCAGTACTTC
many	TRBV12-3/TRBV12-4	TRBJ2-5	NA	CASSALTSGGQETQYF	TGTGCCAGCAGTGCCCTAACTAGTGGGGGGCAAGAGACCCAGTACTTC
many	TRBV11-2	TRBJ2-7	NA	CASRAPGTSDEQYF	TGTGCCAGCAGGGCCCCCGGGACTTCAGACGAGCAGTACTTC
NA	TRBV11-2	TRBJ1-2	NA	CASSSPGQPFNYGYTF	TGTGCCAGCAGCTCTCCAGGACAGCCCTTTAACTATGGCTACACCTTC
many	TRBV4-1	TRBJ2-7	NA	CASSQGTVGEQYF	TGCGCCAGCAGCCAAGGGACAGTCGGCGAGCAGTACTTC
many	TRBV7-8	TRBJ1-4	NA	CASSLSRTGDEKLFF	TGTGCCAGCAGCTTATCGAGGACCGGAGATGAAAAACTGTTTTTT
many	TRBV7-6	TRBJ2-2	NA	CASSLVIANTGELFF	TGTGCCAGCAGCTTAGTAATAGCGAACACCGGGGAGCTGTTTTTT
NA	TRBV6-6	TRBJ1-6	NA	CASSQDPRNSPLHF	TGTGCCAGCAGCCAGGACCCGAGGAATTCACCCCTCCACTTT
NA	TRBV15	TRBJ2-5	NA	CATRDGVEETQYF	TGTGCCACCAGGGACGGGGTGGAGGAGACCCAGTACTTC
few	TRBV19	TRBJ1-2	NA	CASSIGPGYTF	TGTGCCAGTAGTATTGGGCCTGGCTACACCTTC
many	TRBV20-1	TRBJ2-7	NA	CSASHVRVSGTYEQYF	TGCAGTGCTAGTCACGTTCGTGTTTCGGGGACCTACGAGCAGTACTTC
NA	TRBV29-1	TRBJ1-3	NA	CSVDVQGTSSGNTIYF	TGCAGCGTTGACGTACAGGGAACGAGCTCTGGAAACACCATATATTTT
few	TRBV5-6	TRBJ2-7	TRBD1	CASEPRDPEFRTGQGFHEQYF	TGTGCCAGCGAACCTCGGGACCCGGAGTTCAGAACGGGACAGGGCTTCCACGAGCAGTACTTC
NA	TRBV28	TRBJ1-2	NA	CASSSRVLYGYTF	TGTGCCAGCAGTTCGCGGGTCCTCTATGGCTACACCTTC
NA	TRBV5-6	TRBJ2-5	NA	CASSSGLSTRETQYF	TGTGCCAGCAGCTCTGGACTGTCCACGAGGGAGACCCAGTACTTC
many	TRBV7-8	TRBJ2-7	TRBD2	CASTNQGLISYEQYF	TGTGCCAGCACCAATCAGGGACTAATCTCCTACGAGCAGTACTTC
many	TRBV9	TRBJ2-2	NA	CASSARGESGELFF	TGTGCCAGCAGCGCGCGGGGCGAGTCCGGGGAGCTGTTTTTT
many	TRBV19	TRBJ1-5	TRBD1	CASGDRGRSSNQPQHF	TGTGCCAGTGGGGACAGGGGGCGCAGCAGCAATCAGCCCCAGCATTTT
NA	TRBV5-1	TRBJ2-5	TRBD1	CASSFGQVGQEAQYF	TGCGCCAGCAGCTTCGGACAGGTGGGGCAAGAGGCCCAGTACTTC
few	TRBV20-1	TRBJ2-2	TRBD2	CSARCLAGVPGELFF	TGCAGTGCTAGGTGTCTAGCGGGAGTCCCCGGGGAGCTGTTTTTT